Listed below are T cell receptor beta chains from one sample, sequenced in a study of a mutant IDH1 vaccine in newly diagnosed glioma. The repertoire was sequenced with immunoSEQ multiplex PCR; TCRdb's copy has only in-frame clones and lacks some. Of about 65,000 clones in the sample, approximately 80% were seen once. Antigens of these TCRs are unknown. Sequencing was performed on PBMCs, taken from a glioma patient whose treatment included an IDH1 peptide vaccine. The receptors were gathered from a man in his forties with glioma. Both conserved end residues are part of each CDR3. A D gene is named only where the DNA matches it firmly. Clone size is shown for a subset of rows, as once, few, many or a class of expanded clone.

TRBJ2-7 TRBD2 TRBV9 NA TGTGCCAGCAGCGCGGGGGGGCTACTCTACGAGCAGTACTTC CASSAGGLLYEQYF
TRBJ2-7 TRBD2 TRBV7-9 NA TGTGCCAGCAGCTTAGCGGGTAGCGGGAGGGCTGGCGCCGAGCAGTACTTC CASSLAGSGRAGAEQYF
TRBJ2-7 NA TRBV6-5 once TGTGCCAGCAGTTACACTCGGTTCAAGGAGCAGTACTTC CASSYTRFKEQYF
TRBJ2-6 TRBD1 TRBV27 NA TGTGCCAGCAGGGAGGCAGGGGGCTCCTCTGGGGCCAACGTCCTGACTTTC CASREAGGSSGANVLTF
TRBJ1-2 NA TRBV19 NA TGTGCCAGTAGATTGGGGGGCTTTAACTATGGCTACACCTTC CASRLGGFNYGYTF
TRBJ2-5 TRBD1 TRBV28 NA TGTGCCAGCAGTTGGACAGGGGCCCCAAGAGAGGCCCAGTACTTC CASSWTGAPREAQYF
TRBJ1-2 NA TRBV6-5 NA TGTGCCAGCAGAGCTGGGGTACTCTATGGCTACACCTTC CASRAGVLYGYTF
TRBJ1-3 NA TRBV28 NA TGTGCCAGCAGTTTCTCAGTTTTAGGCTTGAACACCATATATTTT CASSFSVLGLNTIYF
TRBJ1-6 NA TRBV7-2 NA TGTGCCAGCAGCTTAGCAGCCAGGACCGGCTCCTATAATTCACCCCTCCACTTT CASSLAARTGSYNSPLHF
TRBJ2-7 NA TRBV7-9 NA TGTGCCAGCAGCTTAGTGGGGACCTCCTACGAGCAGTACTTC CASSLVGTSYEQYF
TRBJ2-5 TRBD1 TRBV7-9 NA TGTGCCAGCACCGAGGGGACAGGGGGCAGGGAGACCCAGTACTTC CASTEGTGGRETQYF
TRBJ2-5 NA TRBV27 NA TGTGCCAGCAGTGGTGGGAAGGGAGAGACCCAGTACTTC CASSGGKGETQYF
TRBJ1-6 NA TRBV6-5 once TGTGCCAGCAGTTCCCCCGTACTAGGGCTAAATTCACCCCTCCACTTT CASSSPVLGLNSPLHF
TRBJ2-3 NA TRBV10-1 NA TGCGCCAGCAGTGCGGGGGACGGGGGAATCGATACGCAGTATTTT CASSAGDGGIDTQYF
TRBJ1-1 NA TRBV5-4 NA TGTGCCAGCAGCATTCCAGGGAACACTGAAGCTTTCTTT CASSIPGNTEAFF
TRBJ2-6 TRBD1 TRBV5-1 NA TGCGCCAGCAGCTTGGCGGGACAGGTCTCTGGGGCCAACGTCCTGACTTTC CASSLAGQVSGANVLTF
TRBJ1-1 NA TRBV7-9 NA TGTGCCAGCAGCTACGTTCAGGGAATTCCTGAAGCTTTCTTT CASSYVQGIPEAFF
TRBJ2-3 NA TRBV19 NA TGTGCCAGCAGGGGTAGATTGGGCACAGATACGCAGTATTTT CASRGRLGTDTQYF
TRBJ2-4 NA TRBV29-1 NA TGCAGCGTGACTTTAGGGGGGGCCAAAAACATTCAGTACTTC CSVTLGGAKNIQYF
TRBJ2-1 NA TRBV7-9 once TGTGCCAGCAGCTTAGGGGAGCGGGCTAGGCACAATGAGCAGTTCTTC CASSLGERARHNEQFF
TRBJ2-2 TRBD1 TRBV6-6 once TGTGCCAGCAGCCCAGAGGGGGCTAGGGCCGGGGAGCTGTTTTTT CASSPEGARAGELFF
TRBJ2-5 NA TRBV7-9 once TGTGCCAGCAACTCGTACCAAGAGACCCAGTACTTC CASNSYQETQYF